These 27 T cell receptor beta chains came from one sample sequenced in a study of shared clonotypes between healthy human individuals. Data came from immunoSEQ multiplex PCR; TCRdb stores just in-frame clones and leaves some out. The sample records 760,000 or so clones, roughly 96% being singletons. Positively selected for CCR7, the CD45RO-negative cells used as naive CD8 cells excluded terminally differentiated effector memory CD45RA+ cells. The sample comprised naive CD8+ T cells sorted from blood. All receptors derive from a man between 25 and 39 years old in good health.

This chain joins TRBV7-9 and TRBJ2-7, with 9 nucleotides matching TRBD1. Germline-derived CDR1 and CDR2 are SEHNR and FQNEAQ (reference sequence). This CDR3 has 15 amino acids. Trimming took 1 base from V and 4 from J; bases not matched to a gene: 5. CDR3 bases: TGTGCCAGCAGCTTAGAACAGGGGGCATATTACGAGCAGTACTTC. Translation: CASSLEQGAYYEQYF.

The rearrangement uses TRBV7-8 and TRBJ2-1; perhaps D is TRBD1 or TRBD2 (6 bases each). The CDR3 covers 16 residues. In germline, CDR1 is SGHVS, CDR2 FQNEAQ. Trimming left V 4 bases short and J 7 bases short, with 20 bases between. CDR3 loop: CASSYEGGAAWNEQFF. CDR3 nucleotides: TGTGCCAGCAGCTACGAGGGGGGAGCGGCGTGGAATGAGCAGTTCTTC.

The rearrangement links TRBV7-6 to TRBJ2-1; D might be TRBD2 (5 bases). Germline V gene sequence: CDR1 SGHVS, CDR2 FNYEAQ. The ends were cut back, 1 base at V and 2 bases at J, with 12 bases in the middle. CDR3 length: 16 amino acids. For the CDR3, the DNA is TGTGCCAGCAGCTTAGTTGTGGGAGAGGCCTACAATGAGCAGTTCTTC. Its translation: CASSLVVGEAYNEQFF. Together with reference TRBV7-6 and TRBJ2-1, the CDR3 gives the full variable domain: GAGVSQSPRYKVTKRGQDVALRCDPISGHVSLYWYRQALGQGPEFLTYFNYEAQQDKSGLPNDRFSAERPEGSISTLTIQRTEQRDSAMYRCASSLVVGEAYNEQFFGPGTRLTVL.

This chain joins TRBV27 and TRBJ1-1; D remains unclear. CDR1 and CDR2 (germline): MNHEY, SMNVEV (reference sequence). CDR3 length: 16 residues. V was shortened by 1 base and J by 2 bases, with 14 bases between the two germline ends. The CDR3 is CASSLFVGRPNTEAFF. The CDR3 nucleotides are TGTGCCAGCAGTTTATTCGTAGGGCGGCCAAACACTGAAGCTTTCTTT.

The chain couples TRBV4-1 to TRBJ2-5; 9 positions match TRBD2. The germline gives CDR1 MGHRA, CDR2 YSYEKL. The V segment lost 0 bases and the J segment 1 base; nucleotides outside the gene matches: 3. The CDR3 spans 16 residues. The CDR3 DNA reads TGCGCCAGCAGCCAAGAAGGCGGGAGGGCCCAAGAGACCCAGTACTTC. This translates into CASSQEGGRAQETQYF.

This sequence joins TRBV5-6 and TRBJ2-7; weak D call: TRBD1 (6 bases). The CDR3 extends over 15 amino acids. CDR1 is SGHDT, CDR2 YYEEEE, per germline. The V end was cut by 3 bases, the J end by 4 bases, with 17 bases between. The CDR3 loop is CASSSGPDRAYEQYF. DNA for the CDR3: TGTGCCAGCAGCTCAGGACCGGACAGAGCATACGAGCAGTACTTC.

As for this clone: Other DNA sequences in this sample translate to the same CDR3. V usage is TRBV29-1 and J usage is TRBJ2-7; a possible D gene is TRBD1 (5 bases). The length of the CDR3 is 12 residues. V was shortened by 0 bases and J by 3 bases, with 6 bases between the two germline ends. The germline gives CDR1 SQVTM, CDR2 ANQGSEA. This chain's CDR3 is CSVEDRVYEQYF. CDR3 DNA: TGCAGCGTTGAAGACAGGGTCTACGAGCAGTACTTC.

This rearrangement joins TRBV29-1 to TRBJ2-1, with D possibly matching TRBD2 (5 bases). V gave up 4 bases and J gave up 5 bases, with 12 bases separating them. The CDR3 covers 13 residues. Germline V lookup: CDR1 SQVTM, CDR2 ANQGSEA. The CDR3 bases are TGCAGCGTTGTTGGGGAGCTCAACAATGAGCAGTTCTTC. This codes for CSVVGELNNEQFF.

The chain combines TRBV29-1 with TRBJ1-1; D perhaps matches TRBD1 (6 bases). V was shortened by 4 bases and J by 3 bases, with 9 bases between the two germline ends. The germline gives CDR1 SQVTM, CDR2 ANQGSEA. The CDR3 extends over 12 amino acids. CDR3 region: CSVAGADTEAFF. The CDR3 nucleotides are TGCAGCGTTGCAGGGGCGGACACTGAAGCTTTCTTT.

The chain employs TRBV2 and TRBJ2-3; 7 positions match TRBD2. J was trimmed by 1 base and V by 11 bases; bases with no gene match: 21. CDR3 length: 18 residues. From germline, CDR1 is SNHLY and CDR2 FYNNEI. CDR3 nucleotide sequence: TGTGCCGGGAACGGCGGGCACCTTGCGGGAGCACGCACAGATACGCAGTATTTT. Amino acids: CAGNGGHLAGARTDTQYF.

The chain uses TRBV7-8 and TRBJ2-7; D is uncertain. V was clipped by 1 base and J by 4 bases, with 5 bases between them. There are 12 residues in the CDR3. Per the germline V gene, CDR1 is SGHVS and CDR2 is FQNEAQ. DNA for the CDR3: TGTGCCAGCAGCTTAGAGCCTTACGAGCAGTACTTC. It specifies CASSLEPYEQYF.

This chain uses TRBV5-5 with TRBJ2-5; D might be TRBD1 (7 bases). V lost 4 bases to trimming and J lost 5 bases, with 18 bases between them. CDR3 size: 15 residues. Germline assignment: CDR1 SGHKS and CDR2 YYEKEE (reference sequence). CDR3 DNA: TGTGCCAGCAGCGAAGACAGGGAGGTTTGGGAGACCCAGTACTTC. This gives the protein CASSEDREVWETQYF.

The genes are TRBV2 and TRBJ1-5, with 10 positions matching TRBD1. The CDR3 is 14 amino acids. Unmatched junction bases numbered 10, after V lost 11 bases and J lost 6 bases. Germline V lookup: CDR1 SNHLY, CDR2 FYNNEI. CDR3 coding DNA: TGTGCCCGGAGGGGGACAGGGGCCGGTCAGCCCCAGCATTTT. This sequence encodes CARRGTGAGQPQHF.

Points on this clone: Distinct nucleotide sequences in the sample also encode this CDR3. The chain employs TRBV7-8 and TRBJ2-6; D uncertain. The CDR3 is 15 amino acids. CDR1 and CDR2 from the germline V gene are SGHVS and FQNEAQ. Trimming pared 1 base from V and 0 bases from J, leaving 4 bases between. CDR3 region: CASSLGDSGANVLTF. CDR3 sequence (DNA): TGTGCCAGCAGCTTAGGAGACTCTGGGGCCAACGTCCTGACTTTC. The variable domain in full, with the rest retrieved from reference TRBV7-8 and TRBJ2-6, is GAGVSQSPRYKVAKRGQDVALRCDPISGHVSLFWYQQALGQGPEFLTYFQNEAQLDKSGLPSDRFFAERPEGSVSTLKIQRTQQEDSAVYLCASSLGDSGANVLTFGAGSRLTVL.

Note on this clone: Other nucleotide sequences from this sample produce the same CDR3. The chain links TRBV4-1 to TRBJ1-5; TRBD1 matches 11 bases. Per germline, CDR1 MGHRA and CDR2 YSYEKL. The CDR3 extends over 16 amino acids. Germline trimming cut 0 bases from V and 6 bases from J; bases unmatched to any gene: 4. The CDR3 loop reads CASSQDGTGGIQPQHF. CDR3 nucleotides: TGCGCCAGCAGCCAAGACGGGACAGGGGGGATTCAGCCCCAGCATTTT.

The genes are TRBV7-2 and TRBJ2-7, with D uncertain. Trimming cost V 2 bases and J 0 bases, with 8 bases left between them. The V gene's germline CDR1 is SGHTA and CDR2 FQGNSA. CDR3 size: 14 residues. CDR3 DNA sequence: TGTGCCAGCAGCTTAACCGACCACTCCTACGAGCAGTACTTC. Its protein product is CASSLTDHSYEQYF.

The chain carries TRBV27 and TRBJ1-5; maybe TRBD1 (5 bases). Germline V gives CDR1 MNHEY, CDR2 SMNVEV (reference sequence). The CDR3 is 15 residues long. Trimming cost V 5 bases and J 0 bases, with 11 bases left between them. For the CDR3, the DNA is TGTGCCAGCAGTGACACAGGACTTAGCAATCAGCCCCAGCATTTT. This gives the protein CASSDTGLSNQPQHF.

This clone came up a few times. The CDR3 loop is CASEGLAGALNPGELFF. In DNA, the CDR3 is TGTGCCTCCGAGGGACTAGCGGGAGCCCTGAATCCCGGGGAGCTGTTTTTT. This chain connects TRBV30 to TRBJ2-2; 14 nucleotides align to TRBD2. This CDR3 has 17 residues. Germline-derived CDR1 and CDR2 are GTSNPN and SVGIG (reference sequence). V dropped 7 bases and J dropped 6; count of bases not matched to a gene: 13.

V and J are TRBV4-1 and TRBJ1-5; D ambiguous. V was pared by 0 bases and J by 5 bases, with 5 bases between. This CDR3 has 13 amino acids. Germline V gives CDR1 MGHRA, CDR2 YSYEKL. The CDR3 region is CASSQELDQPQHF. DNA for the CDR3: TGCGCCAGCAGCCAAGAGCTCGATCAGCCCCAGCATTTT.

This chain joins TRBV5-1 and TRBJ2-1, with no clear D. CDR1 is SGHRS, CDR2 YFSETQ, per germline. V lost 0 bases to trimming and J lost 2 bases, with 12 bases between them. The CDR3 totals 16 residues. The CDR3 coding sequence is TGCGCCAGCAGCTTGGCCAAAGATTCACCCTACAATGAGCAGTTCTTC. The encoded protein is CASSLAKDSPYNEQFF.

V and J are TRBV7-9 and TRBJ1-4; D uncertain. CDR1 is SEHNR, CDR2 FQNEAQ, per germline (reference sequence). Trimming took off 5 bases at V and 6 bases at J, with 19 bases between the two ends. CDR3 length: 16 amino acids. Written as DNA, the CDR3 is TGTGCCAGCAGCCGACTTCCGGGGTCGGTGGATGAAAAACTGTTTTTT. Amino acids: CASSRLPGSVDEKLFF.

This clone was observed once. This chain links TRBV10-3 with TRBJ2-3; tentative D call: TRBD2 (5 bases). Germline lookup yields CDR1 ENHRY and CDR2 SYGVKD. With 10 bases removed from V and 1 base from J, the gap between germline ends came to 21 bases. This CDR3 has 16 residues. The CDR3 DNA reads TGTGCCACCCTGAGAGCGGTTGCTTCGGGCACAGATACGCAGTATTTT. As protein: CATLRAVASGTDTQYF.

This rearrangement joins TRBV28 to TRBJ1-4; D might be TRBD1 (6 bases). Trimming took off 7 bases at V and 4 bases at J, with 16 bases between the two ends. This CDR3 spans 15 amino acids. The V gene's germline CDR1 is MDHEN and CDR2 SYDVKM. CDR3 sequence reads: CASNPSGAGNEKLFF. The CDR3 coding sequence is TGTGCCAGCAACCCCTCGGGGGCGGGTAATGAAAAACTGTTTTTT.

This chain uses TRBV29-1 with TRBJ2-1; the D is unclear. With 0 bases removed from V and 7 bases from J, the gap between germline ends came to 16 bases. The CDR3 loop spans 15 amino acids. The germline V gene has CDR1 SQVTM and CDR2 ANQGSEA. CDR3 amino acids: CSVEDRLALGNEQFF. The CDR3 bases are TGCAGCGTTGAAGACCGACTCGCCCTAGGGAATGAGCAGTTCTTC.

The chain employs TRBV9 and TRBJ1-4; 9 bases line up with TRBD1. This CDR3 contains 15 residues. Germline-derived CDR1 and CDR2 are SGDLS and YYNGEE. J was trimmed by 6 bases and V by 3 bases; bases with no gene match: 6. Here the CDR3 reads CASSARGTGYEKLFF. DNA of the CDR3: TGTGCCAGCAGCGCCCGTGGGACAGGGTATGAAAAACTGTTTTTT.

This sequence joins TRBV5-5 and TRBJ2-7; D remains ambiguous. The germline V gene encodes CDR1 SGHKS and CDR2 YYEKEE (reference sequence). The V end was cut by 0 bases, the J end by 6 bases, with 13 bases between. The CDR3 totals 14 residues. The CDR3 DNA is TGTGCCAGCAGCTTGGCTATCAGCCCTCTCGAGCAGTACTTC. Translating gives CASSLAISPLEQYF.

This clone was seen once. The CDR3: CASSLTGTGPYEQYF. CDR3 in DNA: TGTGCCAGCAGTTTAACAGGGACAGGACCCTACGAGCAGTACTTC. The chain links TRBV28 to TRBJ2-7, with 8 bases matching TRBD1. This CDR3 comprises 15 residues. The V segment lost 2 bases and the J segment 2 bases; nucleotides outside the gene matches: 5. In germline, CDR1 is MDHEN, CDR2 SYDVKM.